These 32 T cell receptor beta chains were sequenced from one sample in a study of cytomegalovirus exposure and HLA in healthy donors. Profiling relied on immunoSEQ multiplex PCR, and the TCRdb table lists in-frame clones only, not all of them. The sample shows about 140,000 clones, 70% to 90% of them seen only once. Sequenced: PBMCs. These receptors were obtained from a woman aged 18-35 years in good health and CMV-seropositive.

The V and J genes are TRBV7-9 and TRBJ1-2; 7 bases agree with TRBD1. The length of the CDR3 is 15 residues. V lost 4 bases and J lost 4; bases outside the gene matches: 9. From germline, CDR1 is SEHNR and CDR2 FQNEAQ (reference sequence). The CDR3 nucleotides read TGTGCCAGCAGCTCAGGGACAGCTTCTTTCTATGGCTACACCTTC. Protein product: CASSSGTASFYGYTF. The complete variable domain, with remaining parts taken from reference TRBV7-9 and TRBJ1-2, reads DTGVSQNPRHKITKRGQNVTFRCDPISEHNRLYWYRQTLGQGPEFLTYFQNEAQLEKSRLLSDRFSAERPKGSFSTLEIQRTEQGDSAMYLCASSSGTASFYGYTFGSGTRLTVV.

The V and J genes are TRBV5-1 and TRBJ1-1; TRBD1 might be the D (6 bases). CDR3 size: 13 residues. The V end lost 4 bases, the J end lost 7 bases, and 14 bases lay between the germline ends. Germline V gene sequence: CDR1 SGHRS, CDR2 YFSETQ. CDR3 coding DNA: TGCGCCAGCAGCCTCCAGGTACAGGGTGAAGCTTTCTTT. The encoded protein is CASSLQVQGEAFF.

The V call is TRBV4-2, the J call TRBJ2-1, with 11 bases aligning to TRBD2. Germline V lookup: CDR1 LGHNA, CDR2 YNFKEQ. The junction had 8 bases not matched to a gene; V was cut back by 0 bases and J by 10 bases. CDR3 length: 16 residues. In DNA form, the CDR3 reads TGTGCCAGCAGCCAAGACCAACTAGCGGGGGTAAAGGAGCAGTTCTTC. This translates into CASSQDQLAGVKEQFF.

The rearrangement uses TRBV6-1 and TRBJ1-5; a possible D gene is TRBD1 (5 bases). The V gene's germline CDR1 is MNHNS and CDR2 SASEGT. The CDR3 covers 15 residues. Between the trimmed V and J ends, which lost 4 bases and 6 bases, there was a span of 16 bases. CDR3 DNA sequence: TGTGCCAGCAGTGCCCCCGGGGGTGTGAGTCAGCCCCAGCATTTT. This sequence encodes CASSAPGGVSQPQHF.

This chain links TRBV2 with TRBJ1-5; 7 bases line up with TRBD1. The V and J ends lost 3 bases and 9 bases, in that order; junction bases with no gene match: 11. CDR1 and CDR2 from the germline V gene are SNHLY and FYNNEI. The CDR3 loop spans 15 amino acids. CDR3 amino acids: CASSEGTAAGWPQHF. The CDR3, as DNA: TGTGCCAGCAGTGAGGGGACAGCGGCGGGATGGCCCCAGCATTTT.

The chain combines TRBV5-4 with TRBJ2-5; 10 nucleotides align to TRBD1. The V gene's germline CDR1 is SGHNT and CDR2 YYREEE (reference sequence). The CDR3 spans 15 residues. V shed 5 bases and J 5 bases; nucleotides not matched to a gene: 9. CDR3 in DNA: TGTGCCAGCAGTATTCCGGGACAGGGGAGGGAGACCCAGTACTTC. It specifies CASSIPGQGRETQYF.

The chain employs TRBV6-1 and TRBJ1-1; the match to TRBD1 covers 9 bases. Germline CDR1 is MNHNS and CDR2 is SASEGT. Unmatched junction bases numbered 5, after V lost 3 bases and J lost 12 bases. There are 12 residues in the CDR3. CDR3 in amino acids: CASSEGTGSPFF. The DNA of the CDR3 is TGTGCCAGCAGTGAGGGGACAGGGAGCCCTTTCTTT.

The V call is TRBV6-5, the J call TRBJ1-2, with a possible D match to TRBD1 (5 bases). There are 15 residues in the CDR3. Germline V gene data show CDR1 as MNHEY and CDR2 as SVGAGI. The V end was cut by 2 bases, the J end by 1 base, with 11 bases between. In DNA, the CDR3 is TGTGCCAGCAGTTACCTAGTAGACAGTAACTATGGCTACACCTTC. Protein: CASSYLVDSNYGYTF.

This rearrangement joins TRBV2 to TRBJ2-5, with TRBD2 matching over 9 bases. Trimming took 6 bases from V and 5 from J; bases not matched to a gene: 4. The CDR3 is 13 amino acids. In germline, CDR1 is SNHLY, CDR2 FYNNEI. The CDR3 protein is CASSAGLAETQYF. The CDR3 DNA follows: TGTGCCAGCAGCGCGGGACTAGCCGAGACCCAGTACTTC.

The rearrangement uses TRBV28 and TRBJ2-7; 10 bases fit TRBD2. The J segment lost 5 bases and the V segment lost 8 bases, leaving 9 bases of the junction unmatched. The CDR3 is made up of 14 amino acids. Germline values: CDR1 MDHEN, CDR2 SYDVKM. This CDR3 is CASGLLAGGHEQYF. DNA for the CDR3: TGTGCCAGCGGGTTGTTAGCGGGGGGCCACGAGCAGTACTTC.

This clone appeared a single time. Because the CDR3 is missing its conserved closing phenylalanine or tryptophan, this is likely a read error. The DNA is omitted, as the CDR3 cannot be located on it reliably, and the CDR3 follows TCRdb's listing. V is TRBV27 and J is TRBJ1-4. The CDR3 extends over 13 residues, inclusive of both ends. Germline assignment: CDR1 MNHEY and CDR2 SMNVEV (reference sequence). CDR3 in amino acids: CASSRRAGRQAPR.

The chain combines TRBV5-1 with TRBJ2-7; D might be TRBD2 (5 bases). This CDR3 has 12 residues. Germline V gene lookup returns CDR1 SGHRS and CDR2 YFSETQ. Deletions cut 5 bases from V and 0 bases from J, with 6 bases between. The DNA of the CDR3 is TGCGCCAGCAGAGGGAGCTCCTACGAGCAGTACTTC. Translation gives CASRGSSYEQYF.

The chain couples TRBV27 to TRBJ1-3, with 7 bases identical to TRBD1. The CDR3 totals 14 residues. Trimming removed 6 bases from V and 5 bases from J; junction bases left unmatched: 7. Germline values: CDR1 MNHEY, CDR2 SMNVEV (reference sequence). This CDR3 is CASSQQGRRNTIYF. In DNA form, the CDR3 reads TGTGCCAGCAGCCAACAGGGGAGAAGAAACACCATATATTTT.

The CDR3 coding sequence is TGTGCCAGCAGTTTCGAGTGGGCAGCCCTGCAGCATTTT. Translating it yields CASSFEWAALQHF. The chain uses TRBV28 and TRBJ1-5, with D uncertain. The V gene's germline CDR1 is MDHEN and CDR2 SYDVKM. The germline V and J ends were trimmed by 3 bases and 13 bases, with 16 bases remaining between them. The CDR3 contains 13 residues.

There are a few counts of this clone. This sequence joins TRBV15 and TRBJ2-2, with D possibly TRBD2 on 5 matching bases. This CDR3 spans 15 amino acids. The V end was cut by 1 base, the J end by 1 base, with 7 bases between. Per germline, CDR1 LNHNV and CDR2 YYDKDF (reference sequence). CDR3 protein: CATSRGAENTGELFF. For the CDR3, the DNA is TGTGCCACCAGCAGAGGAGCGGAGAACACCGGGGAGCTGTTTTTT.

The chain carries TRBV18 and TRBJ2-5; 7 nucleotides align to TRBD1. The germline V gene has CDR1 KGHSH and CDR2 LQKENI. With 6 bases clipped from V and 3 bases from J, the junction kept 4 bases outside the gene matches. The CDR3 contains 13 residues. CDR3 nucleotides: TGTGCCAGCTCTCTTGACAGGGAAGAGACCCAGTACTTC. Protein product: CASSLDREETQYF.

This rearrangement joins TRBV2 to TRBJ2-5; 15 bases match TRBD2. Germline V gene sequence: CDR1 SNHLY, CDR2 FYNNEI. Unmatched junction bases numbered 10, after V lost 6 bases and J lost 5 bases. The CDR3 consists of 17 residues. The CDR3 loop is CASRDRTSGGARETQYF. DNA for the CDR3: TGTGCCAGCAGAGACAGGACTAGCGGGGGGGCTCGGGAGACCCAGTACTTC. Looking up the rest from reference TRBV2 and TRBJ2-5 gives the full variable domain: EPEVTQTPSHQVTQMGQEVILRCVPISNHLYFYWYRQILGQKVEFLVSFYNNEISEKSEIFDDQFSVERPDGSNFTLKIRSTKLEDSAMYFCASRDRTSGGARETQYFGPGTRLLVL.

This clone was recorded only once. The CDR3 spells CASSGDRWGGTEAFF. The DNA of the CDR3 is TGTGCCAGCAGCGGGGACAGGTGGGGAGGCACTGAAGCTTTCTTT. This chain joins TRBV5-4 and TRBJ1-1, with TRBD1 matching over 8 bases. There are 15 residues in the CDR3. V trimming: 4 bases; J trimming: 4 bases; junction bases outside the gene matches: 9. Germline-derived CDR1 and CDR2 are SGHNT and YYREEE (reference sequence). The full variable domain, with the rest looked up from reference TRBV5-4 and TRBJ1-1, is ETGVTQSPTHLIKTRGQQVTLRCSSQSGHNTVSWYQQALGQGPQFIFQYYREEENGRGNFPPRFSGLQFPNYSSELNVNALELDDSALYLCASSGDRWGGTEAFFGQGTRLTVV.

V usage is TRBV5-1 and J usage is TRBJ1-2; 11 positions match TRBD1. Looked up from germline, CDR1 is SGHRS and CDR2 is YFSETQ. The CDR3 contains 12 residues. V lost 5 bases and J lost 8; bases outside the gene matches: 2. The CDR3 DNA follows: TGCGCCAGCAGGGACAGGGGGCACGGCTACACCTTC. Protein product: CASRDRGHGYTF.

The chain has TRBV18 and TRBJ2-3, with 7 nucleotides matching TRBD1. The CDR3 covers 14 residues. V shed 1 base and J 3 bases; nucleotides not matched to a gene: 1. Germline V gene data show CDR1 as KGHSH and CDR2 as LQKENI. The CDR3 loop reads CASSPRQGTDTQYF. The CDR3 DNA sequence: TGTGCCAGCTCACCACGACAGGGTACAGATACGCAGTATTTT.

This sequence joins TRBV18 and TRBJ1-1; D perhaps matches TRBD1 (5 bases). The CDR3 extends over 14 amino acids. The V end was cut by 3 bases, the J end by 1 base, with 9 bases between. The germline V gene encodes CDR1 KGHSH and CDR2 LQKENI. CDR3 DNA: TGTGCCAGCTCACCGTTGGGGGGGAACACTGAAGCTTTCTTT. Its protein product is CASSPLGGNTEAFF.

J is TRBJ1-4 and V is TRBV5-6; 8 positions agree with TRBD1. With V trimmed by 4 bases and J by 8 bases, 4 bases remained unmatched. Germline CDR1 reads SGHDT; CDR2 reads YYEEEE. The CDR3 has 13 amino acids. For the CDR3, the DNA is TGTGCCAGCAGCATACAGGGGGGAGAAAAACTGTTTTTT. Amino acid sequence: CASSIQGGEKLFF.

V and J are TRBV9 and TRBJ1-6; D may be TRBD1 (5 bases). This CDR3 has 14 residues. From germline, CDR1 is SGDLS and CDR2 YYNGEE. The V and J ends lost 2 bases and 5 bases respectively, with 8 bases between them. The CDR3 DNA reads TGTGCCAGCAGCGTCGGGGGGGATAATTCACCCCTCCACTTT. Translated: CASSVGGDNSPLHF.

This chain uses TRBV27 with TRBJ2-3, with 8 bases fitting TRBD1. From germline, CDR1 is MNHEY and CDR2 SMNVEV (reference sequence). The V and J ends lost 4 bases and 2 bases, in that order; junction bases with no gene match: 11. This CDR3 has 17 amino acids. CDR3 sequence (DNA): TGTGCCAGCAGTTCCCTCCGACAGGGGTGGTCCACAGATACGCAGTATTTT. Protein: CASSSLRQGWSTDTQYF.

The chain combines TRBV15 with TRBJ2-5, with 7 bases matching TRBD2. The germline V gene has CDR1 LNHNV and CDR2 YYDKDF (reference sequence). This CDR3 is 14 amino acids long. The V and J ends lost 3 bases and 1 base, in that order; junction bases with no gene match: 2. CDR3 DNA sequence: TGTGCCACCAGCAGGGCGGGAGTCCAAGAGACCCAGTACTTC. Translation: CATSRAGVQETQYF. Using reference TRBV15 and TRBJ2-5 for the parts outside the CDR3, the full variable domain is DAMVIQNPRYQVTQFGKPVTLSCSQTLNHNVMYWYQQKSSQAPKLLFHYYDKDFNNEADTPDNFQSRRPNTSFCFLDIRSPGLGDTAMYLCATSRAGVQETQYFGPGTRLLVL.

This chain connects TRBV9 to TRBJ2-2, with 8 bases fitting TRBD1. CDR3 length equals 17 residues. Germline-derived CDR1 and CDR2 are SGDLS and YYNGEE. Trimming took 4 bases from V and 6 from J; bases not matched to a gene: 14. The DNA for the CDR3 is TGTGCCAGCAGCTACAATTGGAAGACAGGGGATGCCGGGGAGCTGTTTTTT. Amino acids: CASSYNWKTGDAGELFF.

The chain carries TRBV27 and TRBJ2-7; 7 bases are shared with TRBD1. CDR1 MNHEY and CDR2 SMNVEV come from the germline V gene (reference sequence). This CDR3 is 15 amino acids long. Unmatched junction bases numbered 8, after V lost 5 bases and J lost 1 base. The CDR3 loop reads CASSPQGEYSYEQYF. The CDR3, as DNA: TGTGCCAGCAGTCCCCAGGGGGAGTATTCCTACGAGCAGTACTTC.

V is TRBV30 and J is TRBJ2-1, with D perhaps matching TRBD2 (6 bases). V was pared by 7 bases and J by 7 bases, with 17 bases between. Germline V gene data show CDR1 as GTSNPN and CDR2 as SVGIG (reference sequence). This CDR3 is built from 13 residues. CDR3 region: CASAGVAGNEQFF. The CDR3 DNA follows: TGTGCCTCGGCCGGGGTCGCGGGGAATGAGCAGTTCTTC.

The chain recombines TRBV5-1 with TRBJ1-1, with 9 bases fitting TRBD1. This CDR3 contains 15 residues. Trimming at V came to 1 base and at J to 2 bases, leaving 3 bases not matched to a gene. Germline V CDR1 and CDR2: SGHRS, YFSETQ. The chain's CDR3 is CASSLLTGGNTEAFF. In DNA form, the CDR3 reads TGCGCCAGCAGCTTGTTGACAGGGGGAAACACTGAAGCTTTCTTT.

The chain employs TRBV4-2 and TRBJ2-7; 10 nucleotides match TRBD2. Per germline, CDR1 LGHNA and CDR2 YNFKEQ. This CDR3 has 15 residues. V was pared by 1 base and J by 4 bases, with 4 bases of the junction left unmatched. In DNA form, the CDR3 reads TGTGCCAGCAGCCAAGGTACTAGCGGGAATTACGAGCAGTACTTC. This sequence encodes CASSQGTSGNYEQYF.

This chain connects TRBV5-1 to TRBJ2-2; 11 positions agree with TRBD2. The CDR3 is 15 residues long. The V and J ends lost 4 bases and 10 bases, in that order; junction bases with no gene match: 9. The germline V gene encodes CDR1 SGHRS and CDR2 YFSETQ. As DNA, the CDR3 is TGCGCCAGCAGCAGCGGTAGCGGGGGGGCGAAGGAGCTGTTTTTT. Its protein product is CASSSGSGGAKELFF.

The chain recombines TRBV7-2 with TRBJ2-1, with 7 nucleotides matching TRBD2. Germline trimming cut 3 bases from V and 3 bases from J; bases unmatched to any gene: 8. The CDR3 runs to 16 residues. Germline CDR1 is SGHTA and CDR2 is FQGNSA. The CDR3 loop reads CASSFDGGGLYNEQFF. The CDR3, as DNA: TGTGCCAGCAGCTTCGATGGGGGGGGACTCTACAATGAGCAGTTCTTC. Based on the CDR3 plus reference TRBV7-2 and TRBJ2-1, the full variable domain is GAGVSQSPSNKVTEKGKDVELRCDPISGHTALYWYRQSLGQGLEFLIYFQGNSAPDKSGLPSDRFSAERTGGSVSTLTIQRTQQEDSAVYLCASSFDGGGLYNEQFFGPGTRLTVL.